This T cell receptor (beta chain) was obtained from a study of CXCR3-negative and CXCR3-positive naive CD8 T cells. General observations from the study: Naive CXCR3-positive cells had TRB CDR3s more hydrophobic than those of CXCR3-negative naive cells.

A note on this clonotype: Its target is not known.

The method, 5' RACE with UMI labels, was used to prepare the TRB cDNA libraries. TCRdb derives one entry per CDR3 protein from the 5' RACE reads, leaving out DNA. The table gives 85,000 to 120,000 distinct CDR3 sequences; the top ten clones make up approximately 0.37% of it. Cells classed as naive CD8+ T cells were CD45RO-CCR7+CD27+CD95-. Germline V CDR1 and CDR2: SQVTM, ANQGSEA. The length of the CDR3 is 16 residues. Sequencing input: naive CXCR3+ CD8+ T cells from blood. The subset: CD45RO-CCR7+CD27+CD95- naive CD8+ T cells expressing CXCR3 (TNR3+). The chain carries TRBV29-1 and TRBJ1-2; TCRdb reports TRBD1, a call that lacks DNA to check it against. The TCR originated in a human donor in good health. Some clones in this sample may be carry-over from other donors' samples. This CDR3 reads CSVVPTAGALRNGYTF.